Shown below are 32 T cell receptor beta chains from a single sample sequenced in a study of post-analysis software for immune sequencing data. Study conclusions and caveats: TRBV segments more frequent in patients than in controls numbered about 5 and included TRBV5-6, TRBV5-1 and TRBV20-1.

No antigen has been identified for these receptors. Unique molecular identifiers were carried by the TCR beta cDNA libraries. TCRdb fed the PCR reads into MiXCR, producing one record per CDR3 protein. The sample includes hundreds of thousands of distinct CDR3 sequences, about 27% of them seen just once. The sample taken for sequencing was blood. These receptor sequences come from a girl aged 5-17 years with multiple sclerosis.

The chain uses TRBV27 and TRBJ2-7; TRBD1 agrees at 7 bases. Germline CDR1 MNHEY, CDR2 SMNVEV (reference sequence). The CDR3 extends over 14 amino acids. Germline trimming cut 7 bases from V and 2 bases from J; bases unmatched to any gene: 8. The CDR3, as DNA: TGTGCCAGCATGAGAGGGGGCCCTCCCTACGAGCAGTACTTC. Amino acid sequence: CASMRGGPPYEQYF.

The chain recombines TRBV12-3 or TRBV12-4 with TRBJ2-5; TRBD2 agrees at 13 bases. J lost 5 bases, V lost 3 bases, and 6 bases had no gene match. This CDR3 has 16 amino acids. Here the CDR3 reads CASSFGLAGVGETQYF. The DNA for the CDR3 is TGTGCCAGCAGTTTCGGACTAGCGGGAGTTGGTGAGACCCAGTACTTC.

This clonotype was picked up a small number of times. The CDR3 bases are TGTGCCCATTTCGGAAGCGGGGACTACGAGCAGTACTTC. Translating gives CAHFGSGDYEQYF. The chain couples TRBV24-1 to TRBJ2-7; the match to TRBD2 covers 7 bases. The CDR3 contains 13 residues. V dropped 12 bases and J dropped 3; count of bases not matched to a gene: 10. CDR1 KGHDR and CDR2 SFDVKD come from the germline V gene.

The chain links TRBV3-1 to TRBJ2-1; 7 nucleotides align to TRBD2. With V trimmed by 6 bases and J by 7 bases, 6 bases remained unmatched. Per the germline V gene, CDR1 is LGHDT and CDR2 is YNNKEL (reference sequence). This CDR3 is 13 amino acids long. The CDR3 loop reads CASRVAGGNEQFF. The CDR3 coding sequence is TGTGCCAGCAGAGTAGCGGGTGGGAATGAGCAGTTCTTC.

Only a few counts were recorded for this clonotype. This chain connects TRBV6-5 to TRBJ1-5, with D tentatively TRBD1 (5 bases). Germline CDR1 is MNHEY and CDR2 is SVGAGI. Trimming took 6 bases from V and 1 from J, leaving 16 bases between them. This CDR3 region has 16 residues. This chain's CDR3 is CASSRGTTGSNQPQHF. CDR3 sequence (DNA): TGTGCCAGCAGCCGCGGGACGACGGGAAGCAATCAGCCCCAGCATTTT.

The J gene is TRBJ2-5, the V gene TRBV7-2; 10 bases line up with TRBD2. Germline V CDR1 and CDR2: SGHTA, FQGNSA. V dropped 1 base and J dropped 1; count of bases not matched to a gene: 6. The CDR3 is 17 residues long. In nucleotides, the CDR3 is TGTGCCAGCAGCTTAGGGCTAGCGGGGGTGTCCCAAGAGACCCAGTACTTC. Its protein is CASSLGLAGVSQETQYF.

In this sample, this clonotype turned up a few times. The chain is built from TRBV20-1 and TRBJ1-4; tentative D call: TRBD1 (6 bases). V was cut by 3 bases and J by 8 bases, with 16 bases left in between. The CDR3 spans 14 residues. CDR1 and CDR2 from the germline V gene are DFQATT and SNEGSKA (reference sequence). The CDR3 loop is CSASSGQGLEKLFF. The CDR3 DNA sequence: TGCAGTGCTAGCTCGGGACAAGGGTTGGAAAAACTGTTTTTT.

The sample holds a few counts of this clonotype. CDR3 amino acids: CASSQGGSHTPYGYTF. In DNA, the CDR3 is TGCGCCAGCAGCCAAGGAGGGAGCCATACCCCCTATGGCTACACCTTC. This chain uses TRBV5-1 with TRBJ1-2; D unclear. This CDR3 has 16 residues. Looked up from germline, CDR1 is SGHRS and CDR2 is YFSETQ. V shed 4 bases and J shed 4 bases, with 20 bases lying between them.

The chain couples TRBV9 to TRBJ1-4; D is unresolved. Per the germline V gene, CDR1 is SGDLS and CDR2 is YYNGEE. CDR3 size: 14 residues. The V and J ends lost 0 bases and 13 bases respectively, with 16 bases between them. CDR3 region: CASSVEARTSRLFF. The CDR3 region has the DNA TGTGCCAGCAGCGTAGAAGCCCGGACCTCCCGACTGTTTTTT. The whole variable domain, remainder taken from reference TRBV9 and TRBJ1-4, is DSGVTQTPKHLITATGQRVTLRCSPRSGDLSVYWYQQSLDQGLQFLIQYYNGEERAKGNILERFSAQQFPDLHSELNLSSLELGDSALYFCASSVEARTSRLFFGSGTQLSVL.

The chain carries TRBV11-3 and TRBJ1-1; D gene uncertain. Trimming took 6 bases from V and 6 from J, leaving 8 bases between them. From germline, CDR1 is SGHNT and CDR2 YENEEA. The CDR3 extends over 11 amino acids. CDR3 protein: CASSGGAEAFF. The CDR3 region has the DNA TGTGCCAGCAGTGGCGGTGCTGAAGCTTTCTTT.

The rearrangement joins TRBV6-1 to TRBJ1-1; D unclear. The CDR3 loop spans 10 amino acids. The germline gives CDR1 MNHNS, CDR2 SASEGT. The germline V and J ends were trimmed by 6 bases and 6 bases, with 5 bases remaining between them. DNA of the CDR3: TGTGCCAGCAGCGGCGCTGAAGCTTTCTTT. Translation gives CASSGAEAFF.

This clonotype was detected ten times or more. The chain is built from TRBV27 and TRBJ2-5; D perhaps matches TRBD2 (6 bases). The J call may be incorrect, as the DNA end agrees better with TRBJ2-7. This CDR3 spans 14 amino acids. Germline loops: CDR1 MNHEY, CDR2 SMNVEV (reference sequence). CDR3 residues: CASRRGLIYSEQYF. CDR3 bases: TGTGCCAGCAGAAGAGGACTAATCTACTCCGAGCAGTACTTC.

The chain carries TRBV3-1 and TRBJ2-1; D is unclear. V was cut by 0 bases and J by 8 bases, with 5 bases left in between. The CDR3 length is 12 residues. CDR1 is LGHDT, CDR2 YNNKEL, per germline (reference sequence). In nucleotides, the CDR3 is TGTGCCAGCAGCCAAGAGTCCTATGAGCAGTTCTTC. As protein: CASSQESYEQFF.

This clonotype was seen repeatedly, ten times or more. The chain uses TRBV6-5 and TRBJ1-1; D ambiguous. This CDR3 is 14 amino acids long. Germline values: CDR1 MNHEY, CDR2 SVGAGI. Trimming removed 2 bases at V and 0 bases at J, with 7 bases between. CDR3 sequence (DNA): TGTGCCAGCAGTTACACAACCTTGAACACTGAAGCTTTCTTT. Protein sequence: CASSYTTLNTEAFF.

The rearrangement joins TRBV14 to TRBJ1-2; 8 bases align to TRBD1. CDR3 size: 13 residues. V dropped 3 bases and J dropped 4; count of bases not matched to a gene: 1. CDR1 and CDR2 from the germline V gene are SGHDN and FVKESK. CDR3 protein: CASSQTGVYGYTF. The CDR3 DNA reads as TGTGCCAGCAGCCAGACAGGGGTCTATGGCTACACCTTC.

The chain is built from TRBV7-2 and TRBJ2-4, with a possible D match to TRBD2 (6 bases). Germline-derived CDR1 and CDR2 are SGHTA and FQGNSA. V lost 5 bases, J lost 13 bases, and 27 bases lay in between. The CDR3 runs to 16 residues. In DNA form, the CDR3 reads TGTGCCAGCAGCCCAAGGGGAGGCGGCCCCTTCGGGGAGCAGTACTTC. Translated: CASSPRGGGPFGEQYF.

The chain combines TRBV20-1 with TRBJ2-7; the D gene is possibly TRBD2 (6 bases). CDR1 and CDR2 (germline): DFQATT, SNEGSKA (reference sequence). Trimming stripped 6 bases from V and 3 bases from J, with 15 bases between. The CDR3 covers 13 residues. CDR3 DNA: TGCAGTGCGGCCGGGACTGGACTCTACGAGCAGTACTTC. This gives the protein CSAAGTGLYEQYF.

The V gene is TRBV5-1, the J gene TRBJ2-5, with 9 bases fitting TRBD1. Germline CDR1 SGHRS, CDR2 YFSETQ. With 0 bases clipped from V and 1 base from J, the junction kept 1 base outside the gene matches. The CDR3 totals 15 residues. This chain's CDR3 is CASSLVTGGQETQYF. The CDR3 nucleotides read TGCGCCAGCAGCTTGGTGACAGGGGGCCAAGAGACCCAGTACTTC.

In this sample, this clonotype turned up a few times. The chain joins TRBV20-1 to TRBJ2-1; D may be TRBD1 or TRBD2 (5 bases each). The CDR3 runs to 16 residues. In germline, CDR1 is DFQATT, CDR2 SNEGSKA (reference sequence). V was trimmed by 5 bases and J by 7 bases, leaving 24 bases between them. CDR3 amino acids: CSAPNLGDPTPNEQFF. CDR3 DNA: TGCAGTGCTCCAAACCTTGGGGACCCCACGCCAAATGAGCAGTTCTTC.

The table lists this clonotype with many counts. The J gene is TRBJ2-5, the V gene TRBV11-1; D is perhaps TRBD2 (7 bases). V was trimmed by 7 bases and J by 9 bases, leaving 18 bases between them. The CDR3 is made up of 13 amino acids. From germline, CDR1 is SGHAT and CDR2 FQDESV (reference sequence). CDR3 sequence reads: CASNNPPGGPQYF. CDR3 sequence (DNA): TGTGCCAGCAACAATCCCCCGGGGGGCCCCCAGTACTTC.

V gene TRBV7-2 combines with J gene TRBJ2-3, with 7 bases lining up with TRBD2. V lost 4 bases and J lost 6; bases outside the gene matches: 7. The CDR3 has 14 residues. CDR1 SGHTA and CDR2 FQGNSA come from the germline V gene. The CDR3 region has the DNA TGTGCCAGCAGCTCCCCGGGAGGTTTTGATACGCAGTATTTT. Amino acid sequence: CASSSPGGFDTQYF.

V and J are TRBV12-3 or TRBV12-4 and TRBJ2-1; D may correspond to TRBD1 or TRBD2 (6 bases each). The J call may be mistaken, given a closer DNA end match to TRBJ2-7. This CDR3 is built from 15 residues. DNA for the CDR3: TGTGCCAGCAGTCTATCCGGGGGCTCGGGCAATGAGCAGTACTTC. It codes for CASSLSGGSGNEQYF.

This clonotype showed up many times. CDR3 protein: CSVNLRLYRGGRETQYF. In DNA form, the CDR3 reads TGCAGCGTTAACCTCCGGTTGTACAGGGGAGGACGGGAGACCCAGTACTTC. The chain has TRBV29-1 and TRBJ2-5; tentatively, D is TRBD1 (7 bases). V was trimmed by 5 bases and J by 5 bases, leaving 27 bases between them. Germline V gene lookup returns CDR1 SQVTM and CDR2 ANQGSEA. This CDR3 is 17 amino acids long. The variable domain in full, completed from reference TRBV29-1 and TRBJ2-5, reads SAVISQKPSRDICQRGTSLTIQCQVDSQVTMMFWYRQQPGQSLTLIATANQGSEATYESGFVIDKFPISRPNLTFSTLTVSNMSPEDSSIYLCSVNLRLYRGGRETQYFGPGTRLLVL.

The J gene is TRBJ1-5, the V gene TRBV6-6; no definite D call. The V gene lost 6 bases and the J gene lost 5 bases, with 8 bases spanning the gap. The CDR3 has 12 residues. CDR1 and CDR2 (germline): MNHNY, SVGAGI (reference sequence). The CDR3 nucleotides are TGTGCCAGCAGGCCTCGAGATCAGCCCCAGCATTTT. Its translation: CASRPRDQPQHF.

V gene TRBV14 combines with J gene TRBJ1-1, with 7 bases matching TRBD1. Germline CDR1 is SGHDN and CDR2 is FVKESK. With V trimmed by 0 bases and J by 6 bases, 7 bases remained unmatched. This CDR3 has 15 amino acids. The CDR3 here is CASSQDRRGRPEAFF. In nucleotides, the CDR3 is TGTGCCAGCAGCCAAGATCGGAGGGGGCGGCCTGAAGCTTTCTTT.

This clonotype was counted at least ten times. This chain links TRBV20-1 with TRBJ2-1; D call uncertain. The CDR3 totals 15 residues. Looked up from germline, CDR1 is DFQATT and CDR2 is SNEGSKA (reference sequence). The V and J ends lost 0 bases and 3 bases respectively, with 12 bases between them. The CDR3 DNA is TGCAGTGCTAGAGATGGAACGACACTCTACAATGAGCAGTTCTTC. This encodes CSARDGTTLYNEQFF.

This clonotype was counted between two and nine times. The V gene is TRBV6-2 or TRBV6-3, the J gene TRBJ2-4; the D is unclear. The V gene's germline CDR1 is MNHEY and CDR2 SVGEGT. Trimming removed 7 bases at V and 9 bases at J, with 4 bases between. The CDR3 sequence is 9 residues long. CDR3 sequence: CASNTIQYF. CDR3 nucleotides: TGTGCCAGCAACACCATTCAGTACTTC.

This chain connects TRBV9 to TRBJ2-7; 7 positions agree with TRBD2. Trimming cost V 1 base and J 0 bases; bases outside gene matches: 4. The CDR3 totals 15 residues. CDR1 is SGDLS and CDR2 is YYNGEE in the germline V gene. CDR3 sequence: CASSVRAGNSYEQYF. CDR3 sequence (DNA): TGTGCCAGCAGCGTACGAGCGGGGAACTCCTACGAGCAGTACTTC.

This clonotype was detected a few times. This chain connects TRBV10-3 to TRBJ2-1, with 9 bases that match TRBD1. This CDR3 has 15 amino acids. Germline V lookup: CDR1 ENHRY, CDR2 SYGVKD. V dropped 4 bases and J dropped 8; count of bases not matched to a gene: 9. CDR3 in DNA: TGTGCCATCAGTGCGGGACAGGGCTCCGGGGATGAGCAGTTCTTC. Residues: CAISAGQGSGDEQFF.

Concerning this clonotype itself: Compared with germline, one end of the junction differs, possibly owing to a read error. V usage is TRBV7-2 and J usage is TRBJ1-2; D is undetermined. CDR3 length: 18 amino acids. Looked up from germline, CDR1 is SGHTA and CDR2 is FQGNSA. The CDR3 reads CACSSPVYAQRANYGYTF. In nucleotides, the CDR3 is TGTGCCTGCAGCTCCCCGGTTTACGCCCAGAGAGCTAACTATGGCTACACCTTC. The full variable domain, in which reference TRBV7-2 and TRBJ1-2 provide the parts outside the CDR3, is GAGVSQSPSNKVTEKGKDVELRCDPISGHTALYWYRQSLGQGLEFLIYFQGNSAPDKSGLPSDRFSAERTGGSVSTLTIQRTQQEDSAVYLCACSSPVYAQRANYGYTFGSGTRLTVV.

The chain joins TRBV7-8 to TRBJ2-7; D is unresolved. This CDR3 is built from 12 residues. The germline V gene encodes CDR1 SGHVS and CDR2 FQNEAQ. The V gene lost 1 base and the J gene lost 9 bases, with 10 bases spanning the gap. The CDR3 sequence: CASSLGADAQYF. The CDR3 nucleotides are TGTGCCAGCAGCTTAGGGGCAGACGCGCAGTACTTC.

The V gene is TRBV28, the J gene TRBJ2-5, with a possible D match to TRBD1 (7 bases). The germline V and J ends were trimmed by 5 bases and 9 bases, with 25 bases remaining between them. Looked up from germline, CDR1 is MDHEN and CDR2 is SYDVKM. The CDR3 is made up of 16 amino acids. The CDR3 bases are TGTGCCAGCAGTAGGGGACAGCAAGGGATCGGAGGGGCCCAGTACTTC. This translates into CASSRGQQGIGGAQYF. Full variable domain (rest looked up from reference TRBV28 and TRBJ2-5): DVKVTQSSRYLVKRTGEKVFLECVQDMDHENMFWYRQDPGLGLRLIYFSYDVKMKEKGDIPEGYSVSREKKERFSLILESASTNQTSMYLCASSRGQQGIGGAQYFGPGTRLLVL.